The clone carrying this TCR beta chain was seen a handful of times. Its antigen remains unknown. Germline CDR1 MNHEY, CDR2 SVGAGI. CDR3 length: 14 residues. Trimming pared 5 bases from V and 5 bases from J, leaving 12 bases between. This entry belongs to a study of T-cell memory formation after mild COVID-19. Study-level background: Largely donor-specific sequence clusters came from a couple of donors.

Study-wide results and caveats: Memory cells collected pre-infection included some clones that later responded, suggesting cross-reactive memory joined.

5'RACE with constant-segment primers yielded barcoded, UMI-tagged TCR alpha and TCR beta cDNA libraries. Each CDR3 protein is one row after TCRdb ran MiXCR on the 5' RACE reads. In the table there are 400,000 or so distinct CDR3 sequences, 15% to 20% of which are singletons. The sample consisted of PBMCs or a T cell subset sorted from them (not recorded which). The TCR comes from an adult woman who had mild COVID-19 (a few samples of this study predate the infection). Cell type and time point are not known. The chain couples TRBV6-5 to TRBJ2-2; no firm D call. The chain's CDR3 is CASSPLPGTGELFF. The CDR3 DNA reads as TGTGCCAGCAGTCCCCTGCCTGGGACCGGGGAGCTGTTTTTT.